The entry that follows covers one T cell receptor beta chain sequence. Its antigen is still unknown. The data derive from a study of T cell responses to AZD1222 COVID-19 vaccine. Study-level points and caveats: Spike as a whole was targeted by vaccine-associated CD4 TCRs, dominant at 160-218 and 743-854. Unmutated variant regions reportedly attract nearly half of all spike-specific TCRs.

The germline V gene encodes CDR1 MNHEY and CDR2 SVGAGI. V dropped 5 bases and J dropped 6; count of bases not matched to a gene: 6. The CDR3 length is 13 residues. Generated by immunoSEQ multiplex PCR, the TCRdb table keeps only in-frame clones and is missing some. The sample holds 150,000 to 250,000 clones, about 94% seen once. The chain joins TRBV6-5 to TRBJ1-1, with 7 bases matching TRBD1. The source is an adult who received the AZD1222 COVID-19 vaccine. This specimen consisted of peripheral blood, obtained 28 days after the second AZD1222 dose. The chain's CDR3 is CASSRNRGAEAFF. CDR3 DNA sequence: TGTGCCAGCAGTCGTAACAGGGGCGCTGAAGCTTTCTTT.